This paragraph reports one T cell receptor (beta chain). The antigen remains undetermined. This entry is derived from a study of vaccination effects on CD4 cells after COVID-19. Before sequencing, viral peptide pools were used by the ViraFEST assay to expand antigen-specific CD4+ T cells. Scientists isolated CD4+ T cells after a roughly nine-day culture period ended. It was with about 10 IU/ml IL-2 and around 10 ug/ml peptides that roughly 2.2 million PBMC per well were cultured. IL-2 medium supplanted half the medium on days 3 and 7. Germline CDR1 is WNHNN and CDR2 is SYGVQD (reference sequence). V lost 7 bases to trimming and J lost 2 bases; unmatched junction nucleotides: 5. CDR3 length equals 16 residues. General study findings and limits: Only 1 of 255 vaccine-induced clones from healthy vaccinees cross-reacted with common cold coronaviruses. Vaccine- and infection-induced clones showed marked clonal contraction late following vaccination.

Sequencing was performed with immunoSEQ multiplex PCR; in TCRdb, only in-frame clones are kept and a portion is missing. Of over 50,000 clones listed, roughly 81% were seen once; the top ten hold about 2.4%. This specimen was CD4+ T cells from PBMCs cultured with HCoV-229E spike peptides, taken before COVID-19 vaccination. The rearrangement links TRBV10-1 to TRBJ1-4; 12 bases fit TRBD1. The receptor comes from a human donor who received a COVID-19 vaccine. CDR3 in DNA: TGCGCCAGCACTGGGACAGGGGGCCCGACTAATGAAAAACTGTTTTTT. Amino acids: CASTGTGGPTNEKLFF.